These 7 T cell receptor beta chains share one sample of origin, sequenced in a study of somatic mutations in cytotoxic T cells in rheumatoid arthritis. Sequencing was performed with immunoSEQ multiplex PCR; in TCRdb, only in-frame clones are kept and a portion is missing. The table includes 20,000 to 25,000 clones, 78% detected once. The sample taken for sequencing was CD8+ T cells sorted from blood. The source of these receptors is an adult with rheumatoid arthritis.

The V and J genes are TRBV4-1 and TRBJ1-2; tentative D call: TRBD1 (6 bases). In germline, CDR1 is MGHRA, CDR2 YSYEKL. Deletions cut 3 bases from V and 3 bases from J, with 11 bases between. The CDR3 sequence is 14 residues long. CDR3 in amino acids: CASSHRQADYGYTF. The CDR3 DNA follows: TGCGCCAGCAGCCATCGACAGGCTGACTATGGCTACACCTTC.

The chain recombines TRBV6-5 with TRBJ2-3; D may be TRBD1 or TRBD2 (5 bases each). V gave up 1 base and J gave up 9 bases, with 11 bases separating them. This CDR3 spans 13 amino acids. CDR1 and CDR2 from the germline V gene are MNHEY and SVGAGI. CDR3 coding DNA: TGTGCCAGCAGTTACTTTGCAGAGGGGACGCAGTATTTT. Its translation is CASSYFAEGTQYF.

The sample holds one count of this clone. The V call is TRBV6-5, the J call TRBJ2-7; 7 bases align to TRBD1. Trimming took 5 bases from V and 2 from J; bases not matched to a gene: 6. Germline V gene lookup returns CDR1 MNHEY and CDR2 SVGAGI. The CDR3 contains 14 residues. The CDR3 bases are TGTGCCAGCAGTCCCAAGACAGGGACCTACGAGCAGTACTTC. It encodes CASSPKTGTYEQYF.

J is TRBJ1-2 and V is TRBV4-1; TRBD1 matches 8 bases. Losses at the gene ends were 3 bases for V and 2 bases for J; bases not matched to a gene: 2. In germline, CDR1 is MGHRA, CDR2 YSYEKL. This CDR3 is built from 14 residues. The CDR3 protein is CASSQDRVNYGYTF. CDR3 sequence (DNA): TGCGCCAGCAGCCAGGACAGGGTGAACTATGGCTACACCTTC.

The chain uses TRBV7-9 and TRBJ2-1, with D hard to call. Germline values: CDR1 SEHNR, CDR2 FQNEAQ (reference sequence). The CDR3 covers 16 residues. V lost 5 bases to trimming and J lost 0 bases, with 14 bases between them. CDR3 bases: TGTGCCAGCAGCCCCCTTCGCGGCTTCTCCTACAATGAGCAGTTCTTC. Translating it yields CASSPLRGFSYNEQFF.

This clone was picked up one time. This chain connects TRBV27 to TRBJ2-7; 10 nucleotides match TRBD1. Germline CDR1 is MNHEY and CDR2 is SMNVEV (reference sequence). The CDR3 loop spans 15 amino acids. V shed 5 bases, J shed 3 bases, and the junction held 7 bases outside the gene matches. The CDR3 DNA is TGTGCCAGCAGTGTGACAGGGGGCGAGGGCTACGAGCAGTACTTC. As protein: CASSVTGGEGYEQYF.

This clone appeared a single time. V gene TRBV9 combines with J gene TRBJ2-3; 10 nucleotides match TRBD2. Germline CDR1 reads SGDLS; CDR2 reads YYNGEE. Trimming removed 2 bases from V and 1 base from J; junction bases left unmatched: 1. The CDR3 is made up of 15 amino acids. The CDR3 region is CASSVGTSGTDTQYF. The CDR3 coding sequence is TGTGCCAGCAGCGTTGGGACTAGCGGCACAGATACGCAGTATTTT.